This T cell receptor (beta chain) is drawn from a study of blood T cell repertoires in COVID-19. About the research overall: There were acute and convalescent COVID-19 samples, and they came from the United States, Italy and Spain. PBMCs, B-cell-depleted T cells, or T cells provided the cDNA or gDNA that made up the material.

The sample holds a few counts of this clone. Authors' data handling: Amplified reference gene primers provided the basis for estimating nucleated cell counts. The assay was immunoSEQ multiplex PCR, and TCRdb's table has in-frame clones only and misses some. The V and J calls and the clone size are those of that table, but D and trimming were determined from the DNA. The sample has around 19,000 clones; 80% to 90% are singletons. Deletions cut 1 base from V and 4 bases from J, with 5 bases between. CDR1 and CDR2 (germline): SGHDN, FVKESK. The length of the CDR3 is 13 residues. The gene calls are TRBV14 and TRBJ1-3, with D unresolved. The clonotype was recovered from a woman between 55 and 75 years old with active COVID-19. Sequencing used peripheral blood. CDR3 amino acids: CASSQAQGNTIYF. The CDR3 nucleotides are TGTGCCAGCAGCCAAGCACAGGGAAACACCATATATTTT.